Presented here are 6 T cell receptor beta chains from one specimen sequenced in a study of T cells in Graves' hyperthyroidism and ophthalmopathy. Regions amplified from RNA transcripts were the TCR beta CDR3 regions. HTBI primers were employed in a first-round RT-PCR of the TCR CDR3. TCRdb used MiXCR to reprocess the multiplex PCR reads, holding one entry per CDR3 protein. The data show roughly 330,000 distinct CDR3 sequences, 16% seen once. The sequenced sample was blood. The receptors were sampled from a man aged 25-40 years with Graves' hyperthyroidism.

This clonotype was seen many times. The chain employs TRBV7-2 and TRBJ1-5; D is possibly TRBD1 (6 bases). Germline CDR1 is SGHTA and CDR2 is FQGNSA. V was shortened by 5 bases and J by 6 bases, with 17 bases between the two germline ends. This CDR3 comprises 15 residues. This CDR3 is CASSPPEGGSQPQHF. CDR3 coding DNA: TGTGCCAGCAGCCCGCCAGAGGGGGGTAGTCAGCCCCAGCATTTT.

This clonotype was detected many times. The V gene is TRBV2, the J gene TRBJ1-1; the D gene is possibly TRBD1 (5 bases). The CDR3 has 13 amino acids. From germline, CDR1 is SNHLY and CDR2 FYNNEI. The germline V and J ends were trimmed by 4 bases and 10 bases, with 16 bases remaining between them. The CDR3 DNA follows: TGTGCCAGCAGTGCGCAAACGGGGGGGATAGCTTTCTTT. This gives the protein CASSAQTGGIAFF.

This clonotype was recorded at least ten times. The J gene is TRBJ2-2, the V gene TRBV2, with D perhaps assigned TRBD1 or TRBD2 (6 bases each). V lost 8 bases to trimming and J lost 4 bases, with 20 bases between them. The CDR3 spans 16 residues. CDR1 is SNHLY and CDR2 is FYNNEI in the germline V gene. CDR3 residues: CASLARGQGRTGELFF. The DNA for the CDR3 is TGTGCCAGCCTCGCCCGGGGGCAGGGTCGCACCGGGGAGCTGTTTTTT.

This rearrangement joins TRBV4-2 to TRBJ1-1; TRBD1 agrees at 9 bases. This CDR3 is built from 15 residues. Germline assignment: CDR1 LGHNA and CDR2 YNFKEQ. V lost 3 bases, J lost 3 bases, and 5 bases stayed unmatched. The CDR3 is CASSHVQGADTEAFF. DNA of the CDR3: TGTGCCAGCAGCCATGTACAGGGGGCGGACACTGAAGCTTTCTTT.

This chain connects TRBV20-1 to TRBJ2-7; 10 nucleotides match TRBD1. With V trimmed by 6 bases and J by 10 bases, 15 bases remained unmatched. The CDR3 has 14 amino acids. The V gene's germline CDR1 is DFQATT and CDR2 SNEGSKA (reference sequence). The CDR3 bases are TGCAGTGCCCTCCGGGACAGGGGCAATCGCGATCAGTACTTC. Its protein product is CSALRDRGNRDQYF.

This clonotype has ten or more counts. The rearrangement links TRBV7-9 to TRBJ2-5; 7 nucleotides line up with TRBD2. Germline V gene lookup returns CDR1 SEHNR and CDR2 FQNEAQ (reference sequence). J gave up 4 bases and V 6 bases, and 11 bases lay outside the gene matches. The CDR3 has 15 residues. The CDR3: CASRTSGLVSETQYF. CDR3 in DNA: TGTGCCAGCAGGACCTCAGGACTAGTATCAGAGACCCAGTACTTC.